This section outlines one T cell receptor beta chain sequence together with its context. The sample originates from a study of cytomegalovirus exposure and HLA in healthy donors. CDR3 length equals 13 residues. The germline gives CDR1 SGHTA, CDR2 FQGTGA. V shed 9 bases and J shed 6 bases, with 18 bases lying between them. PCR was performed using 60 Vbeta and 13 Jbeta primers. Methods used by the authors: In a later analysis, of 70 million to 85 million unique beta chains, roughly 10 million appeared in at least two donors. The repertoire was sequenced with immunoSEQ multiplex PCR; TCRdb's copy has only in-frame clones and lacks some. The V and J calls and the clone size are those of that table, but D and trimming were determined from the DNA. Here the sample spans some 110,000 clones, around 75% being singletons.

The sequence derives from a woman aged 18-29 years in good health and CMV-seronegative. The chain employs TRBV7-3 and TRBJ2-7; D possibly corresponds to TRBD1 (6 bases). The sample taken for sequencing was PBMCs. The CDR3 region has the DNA TGTGCCAGTGCCACAGGGTCTGTTGGCGAGCAGTACTTC. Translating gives CASATGSVGEQYF. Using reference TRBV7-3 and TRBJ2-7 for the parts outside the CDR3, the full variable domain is GAGVSQTPSNKVTEKGKYVELRCDPISGHTALYWYRQSLGQGPEFLIYFQGTGAADDSGLPNDRFFAVRPEGSVSTLKIQRTERGDSAVYLCASATGSVGEQYFGPGTRLTVT.